A single sample gave rise to the 13 T cell receptor beta chains below, sequenced in a study of T cells after somatic rescue of genetic block. Assay: immunoSEQ multiplex PCR; the TCRdb copy retains only in-frame clones and omits some. The sample lists roughly 15,000 clones, under 75% occurring once. The sample was peripheral blood mononuclear cells (PBMCs). These receptors were taken from a boy younger than 18.

The chain carries TRBV5-6 and TRBJ2-3; D not certain. The CDR3 extends over 14 amino acids. Germline-derived CDR1 and CDR2 are SGHDT and YYEEEE. V was cut by 0 bases and J by 5 bases, with 10 bases left in between. The CDR3 nucleotides are TGTGCCAGCAGCTTGGTTTGGGGTCAAGATACGCAGTATTTT. It encodes CASSLVWGQDTQYF.

V gene TRBV7-3 combines with J gene TRBJ1-1, with no clear D. The germline V gene has CDR1 SGHTA and CDR2 FQGTGA. The CDR3 has 14 amino acids. Trimming stripped 1 base from V and 5 bases from J, with 11 bases between. DNA of the CDR3: TGTGCCAGCAGCTTAAGAGCCCCCCCAACTGAAGCTTTCTTT. It yields the protein CASSLRAPPTEAFF.

The sample holds a few counts of this clone. V gene TRBV4-1 combines with J gene TRBJ2-3, with D unresolved. There are 18 residues in the CDR3. Per germline, CDR1 MGHRA and CDR2 YSYEKL. Trimming removed 0 bases at V and 1 base at J, with 17 bases between. CDR3 protein: CASSQDFLYSHRTDTQYF. Here the CDR3 DNA reads TGCGCCAGCAGCCAAGATTTCCTATATTCGCACCGCACAGATACGCAGTATTTT.

The chain links TRBV9 to TRBJ2-7, with D possibly called TRBD1 or TRBD2 (6 bases each). Germline-derived CDR1 and CDR2 are SGDLS and YYNGEE. The CDR3 sequence is 14 residues long. V dropped 2 bases and J dropped 3 bases, with 12 bases sitting between them. The CDR3 DNA is TGTGCCAGCAGCGTCCTCGGGGGCGTCTACGAGCAGTACTTC. This gives the protein CASSVLGGVYEQYF.

The gene calls are TRBV28 and TRBJ2-7; weak D call: TRBD1 (6 bases). The CDR3 spans 15 residues. In germline, CDR1 is MDHEN, CDR2 SYDVKM. V was pared by 5 bases and J by 2 bases, with 16 bases between. The CDR3 here is CASSAIWTATYEQYF. The CDR3 nucleotides are TGTGCCAGCAGTGCAATCTGGACAGCCACCTACGAGCAGTACTTC.

The chain uses TRBV10-3 and TRBJ2-7, with 7 bases matching TRBD2. The CDR3 loop spans 15 amino acids. Germline lookup yields CDR1 ENHRY and CDR2 SYGVKD. Trimming removed 0 bases from V and 1 base from J; junction bases left unmatched: 3. Here the CDR3 reads CAISESGLLSYEQYF. The CDR3 DNA reads TGTGCCATCAGTGAGTCGGGACTATTATCCTACGAGCAGTACTTC.

The rearrangement links TRBV13 to TRBJ2-5; the D is unclear. The closer fit of TRBJ2-7 to the DNA end suggests the J call may be wrong. This CDR3 contains 14 residues. Germline V CDR1 and CDR2: PRHDT, FYEKMQ (reference sequence). CDR3 loop: CASSGPDIPYEQYF. The CDR3 nucleotides are TGTGCCAGCAGCGGCCCAGATATCCCCTACGAGCAGTACTTC.

V is TRBV2 and J is TRBJ1-1; D gene ambiguous. The CDR3 has 15 amino acids. Per germline, CDR1 SNHLY and CDR2 FYNNEI. V was pared by 9 bases and J by 0 bases, with 17 bases between. CDR3 loop: CARSPRRPMNTEAFF. The CDR3 region has the DNA TGTGCCAGAAGTCCCAGACGGCCCATGAACACTGAAGCTTTCTTT. Full variable domain (remainder filled in from reference TRBV2 and TRBJ1-1): EPEVTQTPSHQVTQMGQEVILRCVPISNHLYFYWYRQILGQKVEFLVSFYNNEISEKSEIFDDQFSVERPDGSNFTLKIRSTKLEDSAMYFCARSPRRPMNTEAFFGQGTRLTVV.

The genes are TRBV7-3 and TRBJ2-2; D is ambiguous. CDR3 length: 16 amino acids. The V gene's germline CDR1 is SGHTA and CDR2 FQGTGA. Trimming pared 5 bases from V and 1 base from J, leaving 14 bases between. CDR3 loop: CASSLWTTRNTGELFF. CDR3 bases: TGTGCCAGCAGCCTATGGACCACCAGGAACACCGGGGAGCTGTTTTTT.

This rearrangement joins TRBV18 to TRBJ2-2; a possible D gene is TRBD2 (5 bases). The V end lost 3 bases, the J end lost 4 bases, and 9 bases lay between the germline ends. Germline CDR1 is KGHSH and CDR2 is LQKENI. The CDR3 sequence is 14 residues long. The chain's CDR3 is CASSPVGGTGELFF. DNA of the CDR3: TGTGCCAGCTCACCTGTTGGAGGCACCGGGGAGCTGTTTTTT.

This clone was observed once. The chain joins TRBV7-2 to TRBJ2-5; D gene ambiguous. In germline, CDR1 is SGHTA, CDR2 FQGNSA. V was clipped by 5 bases and J by 5 bases, with 12 bases between them. The CDR3 sequence is 13 residues long. CDR3 region: CASSLIVGETQYF. In nucleotides, the CDR3 is TGTGCCAGCAGCCTCATCGTCGGGGAGACCCAGTACTTC.

The chain carries TRBV4-1 and TRBJ2-4, with D tentatively TRBD2 (6 bases). This CDR3 contains 16 residues. Trimming took off 1 base at V and 1 base at J, with 11 bases between the two ends. Germline CDR1 and CDR2: MGHRA and YSYEKL. The CDR3 loop is CASSQGKGRAKNIQYF. The CDR3 coding sequence is TGCGCCAGCAGCCAAGGGAAAGGGAGGGCCAAAAACATTCAGTACTTC.

This clone was seen a handful of times. The rearrangement links TRBV7-1 to TRBJ2-7; 10 bases map to TRBD1. TRBV7-1 falls under the ORF class, with uncertain function. The V and J ends lost 4 bases and 1 base, in that order; junction bases with no gene match: 13. This CDR3 spans 18 amino acids. CDR3 protein: CASSLGQGDQRISYEQYF. The CDR3 DNA follows: TGTGCCAGCAGCTTAGGACAGGGGGACCAGCGGATTTCCTACGAGCAGTACTTC.